This T cell receptor beta chain was identified in a study of blood T cells in healthy people across ages. Broader study findings: Relative to aged donors, long-lived donors carried more naive CD4+ cells and displayed higher diversity.

About this clonotype itself: Its antigen is unidentified.

A second PCR of 7 to 11 cycles used a sample-barcoded 5' primer and a J-beta primer mix. TCRdb reanalysed the 5' RACE reads using MiXCR and keeps one entry per CDR3 protein. The profile shows 750,000 to 950,000 distinct CDR3 sequences, about 26% of them singletons. Peripheral blood samples of approximately 10 milliliters were drawn from each donor. This CDR3 is built from 15 residues. V shed 6 bases, J shed 4 bases, and the junction held 5 bases outside the gene matches. The same data also contributed to another study, on T cells of mothers and their children. That study adds: Extracted RNA, in its entirety, went into cDNA synthesis at about 1.5 ug per 15 ul.

This TCR came from a boy aged 5-17 years in good health. The J gene is TRBJ2-2, the V gene TRBV12-3 or TRBV12-4; TRBD2 matches at 10 bases. Sequencing used blood. The CDR3 region is CASSDRLAGTGELFF. CDR3 in DNA: TGTGCCAGCAGCGACCGACTAGCGGGCACCGGGGAGCTGTTTTTT.